The 5 T cell receptor beta chains presented below share a single source sample, sequenced in a study of CD8+ T cells in alopecia areata. The sequencing template was cDNA reverse transcribed from extracted RNA. The table came from immunoSEQ multiplex PCR; TCRdb's copy has only in-frame clones and leaves some out. Here the sample spans approximately 150,000 clones, around 87% being singletons. Treatment described: oral pan-JAK inhibitor, 5-10 mg twice daily. The starting material was CD8+ T cells sorted from blood, obtained at week 4, from a patient treated with tofacitinib. The receptors stem from a human donor with alopecia areata.

The rearrangement joins TRBV4-2 to TRBJ2-7; D may be TRBD2 (5 bases). The germline CDR1 and CDR2 sequences are LGHNA and YNFKEQ. The CDR3 runs to 16 residues. The V end was cut by 0 bases, the J end by 0 bases, with 12 bases between. CDR3 amino acids: CASSQEEGGSSYEQYF. For the CDR3, the DNA is TGTGCCAGCAGCCAAGAGGAAGGCGGGTCCTCCTACGAGCAGTACTTC.

The rearrangement joins TRBV2 to TRBJ2-3; TRBD1 is a possible D gene (6 bases). CDR3 length equals 14 residues. Per the germline V gene, CDR1 is SNHLY and CDR2 is FYNNEI. Here the CDR3 reads CSEGGVGGLDTQYF. The CDR3 DNA sequence: TGTTCCGAAGGGGGAGTTGGCGGGTTGGATACGCAGTATTTT.

The V and J genes are TRBV6-5 and TRBJ1-5; D is perhaps TRBD1 (5 bases). Trimming took off 5 bases at V and 7 bases at J, with 18 bases between the two ends. In germline, CDR1 is MNHEY, CDR2 SVGAGI. This CDR3 comprises 15 residues. The CDR3 DNA is TGTGCCAGCAGTCCGACAGTACCTCGAGGACAGCCCCAGCATTTT. Its protein is CASSPTVPRGQPQHF.

The chain joins TRBV4-1 to TRBJ2-7, with a possible D match to TRBD1 (6 bases). Germline CDR1 MGHRA, CDR2 YSYEKL. V lost 0 bases and J 5 bases, leaving 14 bases between the germline ends. This CDR3 has 15 residues. For the CDR3, the DNA is TGCGCCAGCAGCCAAGAATACAGGGAAGTCGACGAGCAGTACTTC. It yields the protein CASSQEYREVDEQYF.

The genes are TRBV27 and TRBJ2-2, with D unresolved. Trimming cost V 6 bases and J 7 bases, with 9 bases left between them. CDR1 MNHEY and CDR2 SMNVEV come from the germline V gene (reference sequence). CDR3 length: 12 amino acids. The chain's CDR3 is CASSRLDGELFF. CDR3 sequence (DNA): TGTGCCAGCAGCCGACTGGACGGGGAGCTGTTTTTT.